This T cell receptor (beta chain) came from a study of blood T cell repertoires in COVID-19. At the level of the study: Sites across the United States, Italy and Spain contributed samples from acute and convalescent COVID-19.

Method: immunoSEQ multiplex PCR; TCRdb's copy keeps in-frame clones and lacks some. The sample lists 250,000 to 300,000 clones, 86% occurring once. Trimming stripped 7 bases from V and 8 bases from J, with 14 bases between. The CDR3 sequence is 12 residues long. In germline, CDR1 is SEHNR, CDR2 FQNEAQ (reference sequence). This clone was seen more than once but under ten times. The V gene is TRBV7-9, the J gene TRBJ1-2; D may be TRBD1 (6 bases). Sequenced sample: peripheral blood. The sequence derives from a man younger than 35 with active or convalescent COVID-19. CDR3 nucleotides: TGTGCCAGCACCCCAGACAGGAACGGCTACACCTTC. It is translated as CASTPDRNGYTF.